The sequence of this T cell receptor (beta chain) was determined in a study of T cell responses to AZD1222 COVID-19 vaccine. The overall study: Second-dose intervals of approximately 4 or approximately 12 weeks were pooled.

The CDR3 loop spans 14 amino acids. Trimming left V 5 bases short and J 1 base short, with 12 bases between. Germline CDR1 reads MNHEY; CDR2 reads SMNVEV (reference sequence). Notes on the study in general: Repertoire collection took place solely once the T cell response had peaked. As reported, nearly half of all spike-specific TCRs target variant regions that are unmutated.

Assay used: immunoSEQ multiplex PCR; TCRdb lists only in-frame clones, some missing. This sample has about 110,000 clones, with around 89% found just once. In regard to this clone: The antigen remains unidentified.

This specimen consisted of peripheral blood, obtained on day 0 of AZD1222 vaccination. The clonotype was recovered from an adult in good health. This chain connects TRBV27 to TRBJ2-7; D is undetermined. CDR3 in amino acids: CASSPGSSSYEQYF. CDR3 bases: TGTGCCAGCAGTCCCGGATCATCTTCCTACGAGCAGTACTTC.